This is a list of T cell receptor beta chains from one sample in a study of T-cell reconstitution after alpha-beta-depleted transplantation in children. TCRdb used MiXCR to reprocess the PCR reads, holding one entry per CDR3 protein. The sample has roughly 150,000 distinct CDR3 sequences, more than 9.5% seen once. The sample was PBMCs, taken before TCRalphabeta/CD19-depleted stem cell transplant. These receptors all come from a boy aged 2 to 10 with acute myeloid leukemia, due to receive a stem cell transplant. Each CDR3 is given without its conserved first and last residue.

j_call	v_call	cdr3_aa
TRBJ1-2	TRBV29-1	SVEFWGVGGYT
TRBJ1-2	TRBV7-2	ASSLAISEPGRGPRHGYT
TRBJ1-5	TRBV20-1	SALKGDQPQH
TRBJ1-5	TRBV6-1	ASSDEGQGSNQPQH
TRBJ2-1	TRBV30	AWKYSGYYNEQF
TRBJ2-3	TRBV6-1	AVGDRGAADTQY
TRBJ2-1	TRBV12-3/TRBV12-4	ASRHLAGGYNEQF
TRBJ2-7	TRBV4-1	ASTPSSGRTGEQY
TRBJ2-7	TRBV3-1	ASSQGQYLSYEQY
TRBJ2-5	TRBV7-2	ASSFRTSGGWETQY
TRBJ2-2	TRBV5-5	ASSWGPWGSGELF
TRBJ2-1	TRBV7-8	ASSEPDRGSYNEQF
TRBJ2-1	TRBV7-2	ASSPSDPPLNNEQF
TRBJ2-1	TRBV12-3/TRBV12-4	ASSLRLAEQF
TRBJ1-2	TRBV29-1	SARDRANYGYT
TRBJ2-4	TRBV6-1	ASSESPGIQY
TRBJ1-6	TRBV12-3/TRBV12-4	ASSWGAHRIH
TRBJ1-2	TRBV2	ASGSQGRYGYT
TRBJ1-2	TRBV5-1	ASSSRDPTNYGYT
TRBJ2-3	TRBV5-6	ASSSGPNEDTQY
TRBJ2-1	TRBV9	ASSQEERGPTYNEQF
TRBJ1-2	TRBV12-3/TRBV12-4	ASSRSTGADYGYT
TRBJ1-3	TRBV7-2	ASSPGGPFSGNTIY
TRBJ1-5	TRBV20-1	SANRPGSNQPQH
TRBJ2-4	TRBV20-1	SARSGTLQGQY
TRBJ1-1	TRBV18	ASSPRREVRVIDTEAF
TRBJ1-5	TRBV7-8	ASSRGAGPSRNQPQH
TRBJ2-7	TRBV4-1	ASSLRQGPAYEQY
TRBJ2-1	TRBV19	ASSPLAENYNEQF
TRBJ1-1	TRBV10-3	AISEDRGRTEAF